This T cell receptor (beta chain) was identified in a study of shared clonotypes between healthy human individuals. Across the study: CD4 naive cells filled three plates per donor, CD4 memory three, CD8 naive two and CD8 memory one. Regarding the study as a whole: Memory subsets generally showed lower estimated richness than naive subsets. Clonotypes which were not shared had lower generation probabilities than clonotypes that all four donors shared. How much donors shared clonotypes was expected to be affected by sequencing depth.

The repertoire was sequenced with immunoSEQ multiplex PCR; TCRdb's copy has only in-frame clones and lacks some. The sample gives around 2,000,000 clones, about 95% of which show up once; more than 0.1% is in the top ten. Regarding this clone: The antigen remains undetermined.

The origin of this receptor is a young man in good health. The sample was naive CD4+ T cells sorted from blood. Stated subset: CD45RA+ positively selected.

The CDR3 sequence is CASSLGSGLETQYF. DNA for the CDR3: TGTGCCAGCAGCTTAGGGTCCGGTTTGGAGACCCAGTACTTC. The chain combines TRBV11-2 with TRBJ2-5; D is uncertain. This CDR3 is built from 14 residues. Trimming left V 1 base short and J 5 bases short, with 11 bases between. CDR1 is SGHAT and CDR2 is FQNNGV in the germline V gene.